This T cell receptor (beta chain) appears in the sequencing data of a study of PD-1 blockade in classical Hodgkin lymphoma. Time point here: cycle 4 day 1 (C4D1), after less than 7 weeks of nivolumab. All patients relapsed after autologous stem cell transplantation, and brentuximab vedotin exposure varied. Researchers used magnetic negative selection to pull out pure CD4+ T cells from thawed PBMCs. With 4 bases clipped from V and 4 bases from J, the junction kept 4 bases outside the gene matches. Germline V gives CDR1 SNHLY, CDR2 FYNNEI. The CDR3 has 15 residues. Generated by immunoSEQ multiplex PCR, the TCRdb table keeps only in-frame clones and is missing some. The sample lists fewer than 15,000 clones; about four fifths were seen once.

This chain uses TRBV2 with TRBJ1-4; 9 bases match TRBD1. This clonotype was obtained from a human donor with classical Hodgkin lymphoma. Here the sequenced sample was CD4+ T cells from blood, taken before the fourth cycle of nivolumab. Here the CDR3 reads CASSASGQGNEKLFF. The CDR3 DNA sequence: TGTGCCAGCAGTGCCTCGGGACAGGGTAATGAAAAACTGTTTTTT. Full variable domain (rest looked up from reference TRBV2 and TRBJ1-4): EPEVTQTPSHQVTQMGQEVILRCVPISNHLYFYWYRQILGQKVEFLVSFYNNEISEKSEIFDDQFSVERPDGSNFTLKIRSTKLEDSAMYFCASSASGQGNEKLFFGSGTQLSVL.